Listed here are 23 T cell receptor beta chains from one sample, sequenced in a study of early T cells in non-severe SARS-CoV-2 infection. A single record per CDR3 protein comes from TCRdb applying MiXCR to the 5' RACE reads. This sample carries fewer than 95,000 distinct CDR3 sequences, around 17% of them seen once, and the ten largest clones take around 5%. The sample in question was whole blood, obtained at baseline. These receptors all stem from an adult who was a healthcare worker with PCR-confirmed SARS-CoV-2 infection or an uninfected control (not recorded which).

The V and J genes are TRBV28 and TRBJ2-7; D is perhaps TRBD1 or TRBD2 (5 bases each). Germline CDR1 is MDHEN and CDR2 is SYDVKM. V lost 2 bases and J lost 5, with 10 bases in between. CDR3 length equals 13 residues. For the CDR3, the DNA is TGTGCCAGCAGTTTAGTTTGGGGGAACGAGCAGTACTTC. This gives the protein CASSLVWGNEQYF.

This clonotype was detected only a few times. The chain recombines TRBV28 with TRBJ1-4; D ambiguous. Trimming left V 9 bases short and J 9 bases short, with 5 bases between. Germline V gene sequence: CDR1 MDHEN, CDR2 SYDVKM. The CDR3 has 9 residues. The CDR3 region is CASGKKLFF. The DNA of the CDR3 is TGTGCCAGTGGCAAAAAACTGTTTTTT.

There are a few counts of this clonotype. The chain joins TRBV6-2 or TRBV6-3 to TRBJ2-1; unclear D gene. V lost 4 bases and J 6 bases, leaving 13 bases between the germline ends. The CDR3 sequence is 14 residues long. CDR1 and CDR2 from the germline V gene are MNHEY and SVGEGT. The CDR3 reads CASSWGPLSNEQFF. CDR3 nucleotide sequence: TGTGCCAGCAGTTGGGGTCCCTTATCCAATGAGCAGTTCTTC.

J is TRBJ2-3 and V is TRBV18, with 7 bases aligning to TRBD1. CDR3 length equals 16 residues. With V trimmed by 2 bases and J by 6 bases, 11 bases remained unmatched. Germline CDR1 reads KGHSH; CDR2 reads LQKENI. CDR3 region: CASSPDGQAGLDTQYF. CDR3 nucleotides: TGTGCCAGCTCACCAGATGGACAGGCCGGGTTGGATACGCAGTATTTT.

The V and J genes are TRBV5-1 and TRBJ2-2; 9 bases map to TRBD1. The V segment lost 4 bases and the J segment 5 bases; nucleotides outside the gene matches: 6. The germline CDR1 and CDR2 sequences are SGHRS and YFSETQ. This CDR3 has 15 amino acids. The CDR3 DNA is TGCGCCAGCAGCCAGGACAGGGGTCGAACCGGGGAGCTGTTTTTT. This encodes CASSQDRGRTGELFF.

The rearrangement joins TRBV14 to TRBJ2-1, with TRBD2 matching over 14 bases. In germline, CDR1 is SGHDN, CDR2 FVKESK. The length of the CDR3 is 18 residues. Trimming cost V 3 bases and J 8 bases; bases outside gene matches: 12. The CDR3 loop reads CASSHPLPGTSGGHEQFF. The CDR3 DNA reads TGTGCCAGCAGCCACCCCCTCCCCGGGACTAGCGGGGGCCATGAGCAGTTCTTC.

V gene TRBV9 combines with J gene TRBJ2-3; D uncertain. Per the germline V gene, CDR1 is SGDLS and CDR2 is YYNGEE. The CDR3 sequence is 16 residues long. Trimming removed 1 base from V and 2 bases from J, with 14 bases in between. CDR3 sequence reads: CASSVFADAATDTQYF. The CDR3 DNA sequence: TGTGCCAGCAGCGTATTCGCGGACGCCGCCACAGATACGCAGTATTTT.

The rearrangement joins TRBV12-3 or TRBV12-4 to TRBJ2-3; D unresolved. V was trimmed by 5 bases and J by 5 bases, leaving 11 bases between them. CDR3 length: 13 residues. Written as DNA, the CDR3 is TGTGCCAGCAGTCTACAGTTGGGAGATACGCAGTATTTT. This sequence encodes CASSLQLGDTQYF.

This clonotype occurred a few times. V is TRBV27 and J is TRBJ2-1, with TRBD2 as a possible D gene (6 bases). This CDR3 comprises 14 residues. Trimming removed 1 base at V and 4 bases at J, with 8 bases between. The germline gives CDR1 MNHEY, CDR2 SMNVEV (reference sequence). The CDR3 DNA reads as TGTGCCAGCAGTTTATTGGGGGGTTACAATGAGCAGTTCTTC. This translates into CASSLLGGYNEQFF.

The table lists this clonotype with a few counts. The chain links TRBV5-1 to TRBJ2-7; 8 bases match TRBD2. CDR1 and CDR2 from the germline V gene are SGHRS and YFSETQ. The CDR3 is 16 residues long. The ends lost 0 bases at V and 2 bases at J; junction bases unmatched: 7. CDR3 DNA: TGCGCCAGCAGCTTGGCCAGCGGGAGCGGGACCTACGAGCAGTACTTC. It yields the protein CASSLASGSGTYEQYF.

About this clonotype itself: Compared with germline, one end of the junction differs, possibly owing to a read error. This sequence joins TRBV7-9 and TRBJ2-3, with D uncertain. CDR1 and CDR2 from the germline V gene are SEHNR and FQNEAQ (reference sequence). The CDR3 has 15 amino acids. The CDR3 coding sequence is TGTGCCAGCAGCGTAGCCGGCCGGGGCACAGATACGCAGTATTTT. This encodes CASSVAGRGTDTQYF.

The CDR3 loop is CASSPPRYSYEQYF. As DNA, the CDR3 is TGTGCCAGCTCACCTCCGAGATACTCCTACGAGCAGTACTTC. V gene TRBV18 combines with J gene TRBJ2-7; D remains unclear. The CDR3 consists of 14 residues. The V and J ends lost 3 bases and 0 bases respectively, with 9 bases between them. The germline gives CDR1 KGHSH, CDR2 LQKENI. Filled out from reference TRBV18 and TRBJ2-7, the complete variable domain reads NAGVMQNPRHLVRRRGQEARLRCSPMKGHSHVYWYRQLPEEGLKFMVYLQKENIIDESGMPKERFSAEFPKEGPSILRIQQVVRGDSAAYFCASSPPRYSYEQYFGPGTRLTVT.

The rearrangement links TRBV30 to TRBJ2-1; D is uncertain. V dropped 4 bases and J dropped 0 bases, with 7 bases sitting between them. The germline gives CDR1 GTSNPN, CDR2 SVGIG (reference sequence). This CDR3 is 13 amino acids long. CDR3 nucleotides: TGTGCCTGGACTGCACGCTCCTACAATGAGCAGTTCTTC. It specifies CAWTARSYNEQFF.

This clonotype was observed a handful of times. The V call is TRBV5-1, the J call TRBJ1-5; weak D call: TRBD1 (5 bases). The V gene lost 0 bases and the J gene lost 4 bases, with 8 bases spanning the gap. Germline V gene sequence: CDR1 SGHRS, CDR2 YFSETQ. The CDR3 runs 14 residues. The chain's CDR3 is CASSLGQKNQPQHF. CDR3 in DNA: TGCGCCAGCAGCTTGGGACAGAAAAATCAGCCCCAGCATTTT.

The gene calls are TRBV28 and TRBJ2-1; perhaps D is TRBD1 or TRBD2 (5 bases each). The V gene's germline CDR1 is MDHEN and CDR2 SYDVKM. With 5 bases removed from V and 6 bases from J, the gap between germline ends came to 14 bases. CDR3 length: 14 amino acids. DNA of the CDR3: TGTGCCAGCAGTACCATCTCAGGGACCAATGAGCAGTTCTTC. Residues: CASSTISGTNEQFF.

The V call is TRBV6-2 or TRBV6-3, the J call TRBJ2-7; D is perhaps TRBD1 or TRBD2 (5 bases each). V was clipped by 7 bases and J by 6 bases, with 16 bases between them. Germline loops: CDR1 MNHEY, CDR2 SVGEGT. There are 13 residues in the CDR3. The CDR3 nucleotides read TGTGCCAGCACATTCGGGACCTCAAGCGAGCAGTACTTC. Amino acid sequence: CASTFGTSSEQYF.

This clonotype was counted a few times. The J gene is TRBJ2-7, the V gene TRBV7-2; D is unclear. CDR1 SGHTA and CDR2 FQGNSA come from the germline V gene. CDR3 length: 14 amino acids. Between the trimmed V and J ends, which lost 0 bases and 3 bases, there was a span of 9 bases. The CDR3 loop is CASSLARLDYEQYF. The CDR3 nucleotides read TGTGCCAGCAGCTTAGCGCGTCTCGACTACGAGCAGTACTTC. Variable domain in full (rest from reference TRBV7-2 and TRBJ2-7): GAGVSQSPSNKVTEKGKDVELRCDPISGHTALYWYRQSLGQGLEFLIYFQGNSAPDKSGLPSDRFSAERTGGSVSTLTIQRTQQEDSAVYLCASSLARLDYEQYFGPGTRLTVT.

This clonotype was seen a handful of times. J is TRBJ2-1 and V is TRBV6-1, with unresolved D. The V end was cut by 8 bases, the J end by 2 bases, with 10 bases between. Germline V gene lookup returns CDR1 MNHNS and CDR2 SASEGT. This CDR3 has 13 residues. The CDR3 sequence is CASSMLTYNEQFF. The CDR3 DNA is TGTGCCAGCTCGATGTTAACCTACAATGAGCAGTTCTTC.

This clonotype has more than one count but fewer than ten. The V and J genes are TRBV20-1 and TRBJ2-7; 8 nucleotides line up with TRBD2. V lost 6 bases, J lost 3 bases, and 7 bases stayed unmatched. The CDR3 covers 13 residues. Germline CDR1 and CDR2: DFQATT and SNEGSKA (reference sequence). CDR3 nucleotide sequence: TGCAGTGCCACTAGGGGACTAGGCTACGAGCAGTACTTC. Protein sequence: CSATRGLGYEQYF.

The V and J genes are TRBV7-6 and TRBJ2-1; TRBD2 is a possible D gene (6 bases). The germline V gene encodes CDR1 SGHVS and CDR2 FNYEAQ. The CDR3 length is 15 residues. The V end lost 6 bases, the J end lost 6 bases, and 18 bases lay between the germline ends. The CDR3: CASSFPLRDFNEQFF. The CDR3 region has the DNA TGTGCCAGCAGTTTCCCCCTGCGGGACTTCAATGAGCAGTTCTTC.

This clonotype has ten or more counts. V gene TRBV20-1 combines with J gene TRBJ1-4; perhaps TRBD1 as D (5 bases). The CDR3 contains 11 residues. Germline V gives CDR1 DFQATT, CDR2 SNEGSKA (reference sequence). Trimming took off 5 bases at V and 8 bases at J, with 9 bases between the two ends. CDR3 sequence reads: CSAWTYEKLFF. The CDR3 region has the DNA TGCAGTGCTTGGACATACGAAAAACTGTTTTTT.

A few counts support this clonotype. CDR3 loop: CASSRRRSGYTF. The CDR3 nucleotides read TGTGCCAGCAGCAGGAGGAGGAGCGGCTACACCTTC. The rearrangement uses TRBV5-6 and TRBJ1-2; no reliable D call. The ends were cut back, 4 bases at V and 8 bases at J, with 12 bases in the middle. Germline CDR1 reads SGHDT; CDR2 reads YYEEEE. The CDR3 contains 12 residues.

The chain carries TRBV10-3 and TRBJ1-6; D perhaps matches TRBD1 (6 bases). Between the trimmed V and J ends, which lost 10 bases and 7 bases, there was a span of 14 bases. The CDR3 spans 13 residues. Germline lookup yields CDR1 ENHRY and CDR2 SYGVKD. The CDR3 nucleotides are TGTGCCAGCCGGGACACACCCAATTCACCCCTCCACTTT. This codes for CASRDTPNSPLHF.